A single T cell receptor (beta chain) is shown here with its context. This clonotype came up many times. Its antigen is still unknown. The sample holds no much larger clone one base away, and base qualities are not on file. The sample's time point label, in plain terms: sample taken at primary tumor resection. Samples were obtained from over 70 patients with early-stage, untreated non-small cell lung cancer from the lung TRACERx cohort. TCR sequencing used whole RNA extracted from tumor and nontumor lung tissue, or from cryopreserved PBMC samples, without cell sorting. Patients were selected for TCR sequencing only if sufficient RNA was available from at least two tumor regions. Before selection, tumor and adjacent nontumor lung specimens were reviewed by a lung pathologist. There are 15 amino acids in the CDR3, from cysteine to phenylalanine inclusive. Left in the record is the CDR3 DNA by itself, 45 bases read in frame from the first base. The junction carries 11 bases between V and J, which are trimmed by 3 bases and 0 bases respectively. CDR1 MGHDK and CDR2 SYGVNS were looked up in the germline V gene.

The data stem from a study of spatial heterogeneity in lung cancer (dated by TCRdb to between 2018 and 2020). Context from the whole study: More beta-chain than alpha-chain transcripts were consistently detected, likely reflecting higher beta-chain transcript abundance. In tumor regions, TCR transcript counts showed a strong correlation with a T cell transcriptional module score from matched bulk RNA-seq. TCR alpha and beta repertoires were quantitatively compared across multiple tumor regions, matched nontumor lung and blood in non-small cell lung cancer. In the raw uncorrected reads, each unique combination of TCR and UMI appeared on average more than ten times. At surgery, both alpha and beta chains were TCR-sequenced in roughly 200 tumor regions, approximately 64 matched nontumor lung samples and 56 PBMC samples. Nonsynonymous mutation counts, determined by whole-exome sequencing of tumor tissue, were related to features of the TCR repertoire. Findings and caveats that apply to the study as a whole: A correlation was observed between the number of expanded intratumoral alpha and beta TCRs and the tumor nonsynonymous mutation count. Estimated TCR-seq coverage of tumor T cells was only around 6.7% for alpha chains and roughly 12% for beta chains. Confirming at a functional level the hypothesis that regional TCRs recognize regional mutations was considered to require additional single-cell paired TCR alpha and beta sequencing. Counts of ubiquitous and regional expanded TCRs correlated with counts of ubiquitous and regional nonsynonymous mutations, respectively.

The library was made by 5' RACE. Sequencing was carried out with a NextSeq 500. To allow correction of PCR and sequencing errors, the TCR library protocol tagged every TCR cDNA molecule with a unique molecular identifier. Turning to the authors' computational methods: TCR identification, UMI-based error correction and CDR3 extraction were performed with Decombinator tools. TCRs above a frequency of 2 per 1,000, corresponding to the top 1% of the tumor frequency distribution, were defined as expanded. Expanded tumor TCRs were classed as regional if statistically deemed absent (corrected P<0.05) from at least one tumor region, otherwise ubiquitous. Rényi diversity was computed with the R vegan package after subsampling each repertoire 100 times to 5,000 TCRs. CDR3 similarity networks were constructed using string-kernel similarity of amino acid triplets, with links drawn between CDR3s whose pairwise similarity was above 0.82. Using fastp at Q25 and MiXCR, TCRdb reprocessed the public reads and kept productive beta chains. Entries are consolidated by CDR3 protein sequence, retaining the most common genes and DNA. The V and J calls and clone size are TCRdb's, not the authors'. This sample is represented by 20,000 to 25,000 distinct CDR3 sequences; approximately 2.8% of them were singletons. The ten largest clonotypes hold 7.7% of the sample.

The specimen comprised lung tumor tissue, sampled at surgery. The chain couples TRBV25-1 to TRBJ1-1; the D gene is perhaps TRBD1, from 6 matching bases. This clonotype was sampled from a male donor with early-stage non-small cell lung cancer. The sequence in DNA is TGTGCCAGCAGTGAGTGGGGGGCTGTGAACACTGAAGCTTTCTTT. Its coded protein is CASSEWGAVNTEAFF.